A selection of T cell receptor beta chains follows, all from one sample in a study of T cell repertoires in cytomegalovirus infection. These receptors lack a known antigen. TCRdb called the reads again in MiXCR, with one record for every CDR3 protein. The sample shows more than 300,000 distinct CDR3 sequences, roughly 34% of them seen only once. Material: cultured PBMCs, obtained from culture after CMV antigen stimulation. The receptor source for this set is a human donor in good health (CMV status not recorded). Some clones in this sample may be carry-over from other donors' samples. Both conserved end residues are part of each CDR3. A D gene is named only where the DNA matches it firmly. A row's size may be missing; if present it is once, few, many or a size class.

cdr3_nt: TGTGCCACCAACCGACAGGGTCGCAACGAGCAGTACTTC; cdr3_aa: CATNRQGRNEQYF; j_call: TRBJ2-7; v_call: TRBV10-3; d_call: TRBD1; clone_size: few
cdr3_nt: TGTGCCAGCAGCCCCGAAAACGGGAAAGTCGATCACCAAGAGACCCAGTACTTC; cdr3_aa: CASSPENGKVDHQETQYF; j_call: TRBJ2-5; v_call: TRBV28; d_call: -; clone_size: -
cdr3_nt: TGTGCCAGCAGCTTAGGTCTGGGGAGCTCTGGAAACACCATATATTTT; cdr3_aa: CASSLGLGSSGNTIYF; j_call: TRBJ1-3; v_call: TRBV7-2; d_call: -; clone_size: few
cdr3_nt: TGTGCCAGCAGTCCAGCTTCCCCCGGGGCCAACGTCCTGACTTTC; cdr3_aa: CASSPASPGANVLTF; j_call: TRBJ2-6; v_call: TRBV28; d_call: -; clone_size: few
cdr3_nt: TGTGCTAGTGGCCGCCCCTCCGGGGCAACCAGGGGTGAGCAGTTCTTC; cdr3_aa: CASGRPSGATRGEQFF; j_call: TRBJ2-1; v_call: TRBV12-5; d_call: -; clone_size: few
cdr3_nt: TGTGCCAGCAGCGATTCGGATACGCAGTATTTT; cdr3_aa: CASSDSDTQYF; j_call: TRBJ2-3; v_call: TRBV7-9; d_call: -; clone_size: many
cdr3_nt: TGCAGTGCTAGAGACGCTAGCGGGAGCGGAACCGGGGAGCTGTTTTTT; cdr3_aa: CSARDASGSGTGELFF; j_call: TRBJ2-2; v_call: TRBV20-1; d_call: TRBD2; clone_size: -
cdr3_nt: TGTGCCAGCAGCCACGACAGGGGGCGAAACGGGGAGCTGTTTTTT; cdr3_aa: CASSHDRGRNGELFF; j_call: TRBJ2-2; v_call: TRBV7-9; d_call: TRBD1; clone_size: -
cdr3_nt: TGCGCCAGCAGCCAAGATCGGCTAAGGAGTAGCAATCAGCCCCAGCATTTT; cdr3_aa: CASSQDRLRSSNQPQHF; j_call: TRBJ1-5; v_call: TRBV4-1; d_call: -; clone_size: few
cdr3_nt: TGTGCCAGCAGTCGGGACAGGGCCCTGAACACTGAAGCTTTCTTT; cdr3_aa: CASSRDRALNTEAFF; j_call: TRBJ1-1; v_call: TRBV5-5; d_call: TRBD1; clone_size: -
cdr3_nt: TGTGCCCCCAGTGATTCCACGGAGGGGGATACGCAGTATTTT; cdr3_aa: CAPSDSTEGDTQYF; j_call: TRBJ2-3; v_call: TRBV24-1; d_call: -; clone_size: -
cdr3_nt: TGTGCCAGCAGTGCCTTAGGGGGGACAGGGGAGCTCACCTACAATGAGCAGTTCTTC; cdr3_aa: CASSALGGTGELTYNEQFF; j_call: TRBJ2-1; v_call: TRBV6-4; d_call: TRBD1; clone_size: few
cdr3_nt: TGTGCCAGTAGTATGGGGACAGGGAACACTGAAGCTTTCTTT; cdr3_aa: CASSMGTGNTEAFF; j_call: TRBJ1-1; v_call: TRBV19; d_call: TRBD1; clone_size: few
cdr3_nt: TGTGCCAGCACCTCACCGCACGGGGGACAAGAGACCCAGTACTTC; cdr3_aa: CASTSPHGGQETQYF; j_call: TRBJ2-5; v_call: TRBV6-2/TRBV6-3; d_call: -; clone_size: -
cdr3_nt: TGCAGTGCTAGAGATTGGCAGGGTACCTACAATGAGCAGTTCTTC; cdr3_aa: CSARDWQGTYNEQFF; j_call: TRBJ2-1; v_call: TRBV20-1; d_call: -; clone_size: -
cdr3_nt: TGTGCCAGCAGCTTAGGAAGCGGGAGGGCTGAGACCCAGTACTTC; cdr3_aa: CASSLGSGRAETQYF; j_call: TRBJ2-5; v_call: TRBV11-2; d_call: TRBD2; clone_size: -
cdr3_nt: TGTGCCAGCAGGACCCTGGGCCGCTCCTCCTACGAGCAGTACTTC; cdr3_aa: CASRTLGRSSYEQYF; j_call: TRBJ2-7; v_call: TRBV6-1; d_call: -; clone_size: -
cdr3_nt: TGTGCCAGCAGCTTAGGGACAGGGGGTCCCTCCTACGAGCAGTACTTC; cdr3_aa: CASSLGTGGPSYEQYF; j_call: TRBJ2-7; v_call: TRBV7-6; d_call: TRBD1; clone_size: few
cdr3_nt: TGTGCCAGCAGTTGGGTGGCAGCAGATAGTAGCGGGAGCATCCCGACCAATGAGCAGTTCTTC; cdr3_aa: CASSWVAADSSGSIPTNEQFF; j_call: TRBJ2-1; v_call: TRBV6-2/TRBV6-3; d_call: TRBD2; clone_size: few
cdr3_nt: TGTGCCAGCAGCTTAATCCATGAGGCGGGAGTAGGAAATGAGCAGTTCTTC; cdr3_aa: CASSLIHEAGVGNEQFF; j_call: TRBJ2-1; v_call: TRBV7-8; d_call: TRBD2; clone_size: many
cdr3_nt: TGTGCCACCAAGGGGACTCTCAACACCGGGGAGCTGTTTTTT; cdr3_aa: CATKGTLNTGELFF; j_call: TRBJ2-2; v_call: TRBV24-1; d_call: -; clone_size: -
cdr3_nt: TGCAGCGTTGTGGGGAATCGGGACAGCTCTTATGAAGCTTTCTTT; cdr3_aa: CSVVGNRDSSYEAFF; j_call: TRBJ1-1; v_call: TRBV29-1; d_call: TRBD1; clone_size: few
cdr3_nt: TGTGCCAGCAGGACTAGCGGGAGGGCCGGGAACATTCAGTACTTC; cdr3_aa: CASRTSGRAGNIQYF; j_call: TRBJ2-4; v_call: TRBV12-3/TRBV12-4; d_call: TRBD2; clone_size: few
cdr3_nt: TGTGCCAGCAGTTACTCGAACATGGGGCAATACGAGCAGTACTTC; cdr3_aa: CASSYSNMGQYEQYF; j_call: TRBJ2-7; v_call: TRBV6-6; d_call: -; clone_size: few
cdr3_nt: TGTGCCAGCAGCCCGCAGGGGGCCTACGAGCAGTACTTC; cdr3_aa: CASSPQGAYEQYF; j_call: TRBJ2-7; v_call: TRBV5-4; d_call: TRBD1; clone_size: -
cdr3_nt: TGTGCCAGCAGTTTTGGACGGGAGGGCCTTTGGTTCTTC; cdr3_aa: CASSFGREGLWFF; j_call: TRBJ2-1; v_call: TRBV12-3/TRBV12-4; d_call: TRBD2; clone_size: -
cdr3_nt: TGTGCCAGCACCATCCTGGCGAACCCCTACAATGAGCAGTTCTTC; cdr3_aa: CASTILANPYNEQFF; j_call: TRBJ2-1; v_call: TRBV12-3/TRBV12-4; d_call: -; clone_size: -
cdr3_nt: TGCGCCAGCAGCCATGAAGCCGGGGTCCTTAACTATGGCTACACCTTC; cdr3_aa: CASSHEAGVLNYGYTF; j_call: TRBJ1-2; v_call: TRBV4-1; d_call: -; clone_size: few